This TCR beta chain emerged from a study of long-term antiretroviral therapy in people with HIV. Study-wide results and limits: Versus controls, repertoires in people with HIV had narrower CDR3 length ranges. Before ART, certain clones expanded, and these dominated the repertoire at all time points.

On this clone itself: Its specificity is unknown.

At the survey level, the v3.0 immunoSEQ assay was run. The target of sequencing was roughly 40,000-55,000 T-cell genomes per sample. Sequencing was performed with immunoSEQ multiplex PCR; in TCRdb, only in-frame clones are kept and a portion is missing. The profile shows approximately 26,000 clones, 79% of them singletons. From germline, CDR1 is SEHNR and CDR2 FQNEAQ (reference sequence). Trimming cost V 5 bases and J 11 bases, with 15 bases left between them. CDR3 size: 12 residues. Treatment locations for all participants with HIV were in the United States. Sample: unsorted PBMCs, taken 1.2 years after starting antiretroviral therapy. This chain joins TRBV7-9 and TRBJ1-1; D is undetermined. This clonotype originated in a middle-aged woman with HIV. CDR3 DNA sequence: TGTGCCAGCAGCGTCATGACAAGTCCGGCTTTCTTT. Its translation: CASSVMTSPAFF.